These 18 T cell receptor beta chains were all obtained from the same sample, sequenced in a study of memory CD4+ T cells and cytomegalovirus serostatus. The sort gate was single viable CD3+CD4+CD8-CD45RO+ cells for memory CD4+ T cells. Sequenced by immunoSEQ multiplex PCR; TCRdb stores in-frame clones only, minus some. The table shows over 50,000 clones, with approximately 78% occurring only once. The sample comprised memory CD4+ T cells from blood. The receptors were sampled from an adult in good health and CMV-seronegative.

The chain combines TRBV18 with TRBJ1-4, with D uncertain. This CDR3 is 15 amino acids long. The germline V gene has CDR1 KGHSH and CDR2 LQKENI. Trimming cost V 1 base and J 4 bases, with 10 bases left between them. The CDR3 DNA reads TGTGCCAGCTCACCACTCGTACAGAATAATGAAAAACTGTTTTTT. The encoded protein is CASSPLVQNNEKLFF.

The chain couples TRBV9 to TRBJ2-7; D gene uncertain. Trimming shortened V by 0 bases and J by 2 bases, and 9 bases separated the two germline ends. The CDR3 has 14 residues. Germline CDR1 reads SGDLS; CDR2 reads YYNGEE. The CDR3: CASSVASPAYEQYF. Written as DNA, the CDR3 is TGTGCCAGCAGCGTAGCCAGCCCTGCCTACGAGCAGTACTTC.

The chain is built from TRBV7-9 and TRBJ2-7, with D maybe TRBD1 (6 bases). CDR3 size: 16 residues. Deletions cut 1 base from V and 2 bases from J, with 15 bases between. Germline lookup yields CDR1 SEHNR and CDR2 FQNEAQ (reference sequence). CDR3 bases: TGTGCCAGCAGCTTAGGAACACGGGACACCACCTACGAGCAGTACTTC. Amino acid sequence: CASSLGTRDTTYEQYF.

This clone was seen a handful of times. The J gene is TRBJ2-7, the V gene TRBV18, with 7 bases fitting TRBD1. Germline CDR1 is KGHSH and CDR2 is LQKENI. This CDR3 spans 17 amino acids. Unmatched junction bases numbered 14, after V lost 6 bases and J lost 0 bases. In nucleotides, the CDR3 is TGTGCCAGCTCCAGGGGCCTCCCGGGACAGAGCTCCTACGAGCAGTACTTC. It translates to CASSRGLPGQSSYEQYF.

V is TRBV6-6 and J is TRBJ2-3, with 8 nucleotides matching TRBD2. J gave up 0 bases and V 5 bases, and 7 bases lay outside the gene matches. This CDR3 comprises 16 residues. Germline CDR1 and CDR2: MNHNY and SVGAGI (reference sequence). The CDR3 sequence is CASSRTLADSTDTQYF. As DNA, the CDR3 is TGTGCCAGCAGTCGTACACTAGCGGATAGCACAGATACGCAGTATTTT.

This clone was observed a handful of times. The chain is built from TRBV2 and TRBJ1-5, with D unclear. The CDR3 totals 13 residues. Germline values: CDR1 SNHLY, CDR2 FYNNEI. Between the trimmed V and J ends, which lost 7 bases and 5 bases, there was a span of 12 bases. Here the CDR3 reads CASILGVDQPQHF. CDR3 nucleotide sequence: TGTGCCAGCATCCTCGGTGTGGATCAGCCCCAGCATTTT. Looking up the rest from reference TRBV2 and TRBJ1-5 gives the full variable domain: EPEVTQTPSHQVTQMGQEVILRCVPISNHLYFYWYRQILGQKVEFLVSFYNNEISEKSEIFDDQFSVERPDGSNFTLKIRSTKLEDSAMYFCASILGVDQPQHFGDGTRLSIL.

This clone was counted a few times. The chain carries TRBV28 and TRBJ1-1; D unclear. V lost 2 bases and J 12 bases, leaving 13 bases between the germline ends. CDR1 is MDHEN, CDR2 SYDVKM, per germline. CDR3 size: 12 residues. The CDR3 protein is CASSLTAVRTFF. The CDR3 DNA reads as TGTGCCAGCAGTTTAACAGCGGTGAGAACTTTCTTT.

The V call is TRBV4-1, the J call TRBJ2-3, with 7 bases fitting TRBD2. With 0 bases clipped from V and 5 bases from J, the junction kept 5 bases outside the gene matches. The CDR3 runs to 15 residues. CDR1 is MGHRA, CDR2 YSYEKL, per germline. CDR3 region: CASSQDPSGRDTQYF. The CDR3 DNA reads TGCGCCAGCAGCCAAGACCCTAGCGGTAGAGATACGCAGTATTTT.

This chain uses TRBV23-1 with TRBJ2-7; possibly TRBD2 for D (5 bases). TRBV23-1 is assigned to the ORF class and has an uncertain function. The CDR3 sequence is 16 residues long. Trimming cost V 0 bases and J 0 bases, with 12 bases left between them. DNA of the CDR3: TGCGCCAGCAGTCAATCGCGTTGGACTTACTCCTACGAGCAGTACTTC. Amino acid sequence: CASSQSRWTYSYEQYF.

This rearrangement joins TRBV4-2 to TRBJ2-2; D gene uncertain. CDR1 LGHNA and CDR2 YNFKEQ come from the germline V gene. Between the trimmed V and J ends, which lost 1 base and 0 bases, there was a span of 12 bases. CDR3 length equals 17 residues. CDR3 in DNA: TGTGCCAGCAGCCAAGTAGCAGATTCGACGAACACCGGGGAGCTGTTTTTT. It translates to CASSQVADSTNTGELFF.

The gene calls are TRBV5-6 and TRBJ2-1; D is unresolved. Deletions cut 3 bases from V and 8 bases from J, with 18 bases between. CDR3 length: 15 amino acids. Germline lookup yields CDR1 SGHDT and CDR2 YYEEEE. CDR3 nucleotide sequence: TGTGCCAGCAGCTCACTGGTCCTATCGGTAGATGAGCAGTTCTTC. It codes for CASSSLVLSVDEQFF.

The V call is TRBV6-6, the J call TRBJ2-7; D is perhaps TRBD2 (5 bases). V was shortened by 2 bases and J by 6 bases, with 17 bases between the two germline ends. The germline V gene encodes CDR1 MNHNY and CDR2 SVGAGI (reference sequence). CDR3 length equals 15 residues. The CDR3 protein is CASSYGPSGGGEQYF. CDR3 coding DNA: TGTGCCAGCAGTTACGGCCCCTCAGGAGGTGGCGAGCAGTACTTC.

The CDR3, as DNA: TGCGCCAGCAGCCTCAAAACTAGCGGGAGTTTCTATGAGCAGTTCTTC. Residues: CASSLKTSGSFYEQFF. This chain connects TRBV5-1 to TRBJ2-1; 11 bases agree with TRBD2. With V trimmed by 4 bases and J by 8 bases, 11 bases remained unmatched. CDR3 length: 16 residues. The V gene's germline CDR1 is SGHRS and CDR2 YFSETQ.

The chain links TRBV5-1 to TRBJ2-6; 7 bases match TRBD2. With V trimmed by 7 bases and J by 2 bases, 9 bases remained unmatched. Germline V CDR1 and CDR2: SGHRS, YFSETQ. The CDR3 spans 16 residues. The CDR3 sequence: CASAALGGAGANVLTF. CDR3 nucleotide sequence: TGCGCCAGCGCCGCTTTGGGGGGGGCTGGGGCCAACGTCCTGACTTTC.

The table lists this clone with a count of one. This chain connects TRBV7-8 to TRBJ1-2, with 9 positions matching TRBD1. The CDR3 spans 14 residues. The germline V gene has CDR1 SGHVS and CDR2 FQNEAQ. J gave up 5 bases and V 4 bases, and 5 bases lay outside the gene matches. CDR3 DNA sequence: TGTGCCAGCAGCTCGGGACAGGGTGGTTATGGCTACACCTTC. Its translation is CASSSGQGGYGYTF.

This clone has just a few counts. This chain joins TRBV7-3 and TRBJ1-1; D not certain. CDR3 length equals 13 residues. Germline V gene sequence: CDR1 SGHTA, CDR2 FQGTGA. V lost 0 bases to trimming and J lost 7 bases, with 9 bases between them. The CDR3 sequence: CASSLTKRDEAFF. The CDR3 nucleotides are TGTGCCAGCAGCTTAACGAAGAGAGATGAAGCTTTCTTT.

There are a few counts of this clone. The chain recombines TRBV6-1 with TRBJ1-1; the D is unclear. Germline values: CDR1 MNHNS, CDR2 SASEGT. The CDR3 is 13 amino acids. V lost 4 bases and J 1 base, leaving 7 bases between the germline ends. This CDR3 reads CASSVGGNTEAFF. CDR3 bases: TGTGCCAGCAGTGTAGGAGGGAACACTGAAGCTTTCTTT.

This clone was counted many times. The V and J genes are TRBV5-1 and TRBJ1-2; TRBD1 agrees at 8 bases. Germline loops: CDR1 SGHRS, CDR2 YFSETQ. Trimming took 5 bases from V and 2 from J; bases not matched to a gene: 2. This CDR3 is 13 amino acids long. The CDR3 here is CASRTGDNYGYTF. In nucleotides, the CDR3 is TGCGCCAGCAGGACAGGGGACAACTATGGCTACACCTTC.